This T cell receptor beta chain was profiled in a study of PD-1 blockade in classical Hodgkin lymphoma. Study observations and caveats: Why the repertoires differ is still unclear, perhaps disease activity or prior therapy. Newly diagnosed patients were said to have less baseline TCR diversity than healthy donors did.

The germline V gene has CDR1 MNHEY and CDR2 SVGAGI. Trimming took 8 bases from V and 2 from J, leaving 19 bases between them. The CDR3 consists of 15 residues. Every patient was affected by relapse after autologous stem cell transplantation, while exposure to brentuximab vedotin was not uniform. As regards this clone: Its antigen is undetermined.

Generated by immunoSEQ multiplex PCR, the TCRdb table keeps only in-frame clones and is missing some. The sample has tens of thousands of clones; approximately 91% are singletons. The clonotype originates from a human donor with classical Hodgkin lymphoma. Sequencing used peripheral blood mononuclear cells (PBMCs), obtained at baseline. The chain uses TRBV6-5 and TRBJ2-7, with D possibly being TRBD1 (6 bases). The CDR3 spells CASAKRVGGPYEQYF. The CDR3 region has the DNA TGTGCCAGCGCAAAAAGAGTAGGGGGTCCCTACGAGCAGTACTTC.